These 32 T cell receptor beta chains were all obtained from the same sample, sequenced in a study of patients and donors after allogeneic stem cell transplantation. Via MiXCR, TCRdb re-called the RT-PCR reads, giving one row per CDR3 protein. The sample includes about 230,000 distinct CDR3 sequences, around 14% of them seen just once. What was sequenced was blood, either unsorted or a sorted T cell fraction (not recorded which). The receptors shown here come from a human donor who was either an allogeneic HSCT recipient or a stem cell or donor lymphocyte infusion donor (not recorded which). It is not recorded whose cells these are; they may come from a transplant donor.

The V and J genes are TRBV7-2 and TRBJ2-1, with D unresolved. This CDR3 is built from 14 residues. V was pared by 5 bases and J by 2 bases, with 10 bases between. Germline lookup yields CDR1 SGHTA and CDR2 FQGNSA. CDR3 coding DNA: TGTGCCAGCAGCCACCCGGAACCCTACAATGAGCAGTTCTTC. The encoded protein is CASSHPEPYNEQFF.

In this sample, this clonotype turned up a few times. The chain couples TRBV2 to TRBJ1-4, with 7 bases matching TRBD1. Per the germline V gene, CDR1 is SNHLY and CDR2 is FYNNEI. J was trimmed by 8 bases and V by 6 bases; bases with no gene match: 9. CDR3 size: 14 residues. The DNA of the CDR3 is TGTGCCAGCAGGGGACAGTCTTTTAAGGAAAAACTGTTTTTT. As protein: CASRGQSFKEKLFF.

The CDR3 nucleotides read TGTGCCAGAAGCTTGGGACAGGGGTGTACAGATACGCAGTATTTT. Its protein product is CARSLGQGCTDTQYF. The V call is TRBV5-3, the J call TRBJ2-3; 8 bases line up with TRBD1. TRBV5-3 is designated an ORF whose function remains uncertain. The CDR3 sequence is 15 residues long. The V and J ends lost 0 bases and 3 bases, in that order; junction bases with no gene match: 3.

This clonotype was counted only a few times. The chain links TRBV6-1 to TRBJ2-7; D may match TRBD1 or TRBD2 (5 bases each). This CDR3 has 15 residues. Germline CDR1 MNHNS, CDR2 SASEGT. Deletions cut 7 bases from V and 2 bases from J, with 18 bases between. CDR3 DNA: TGTGCCAGCACCCAGGGCGCGAGGGGAACCTACGAGCAGTACTTC. This translates into CASTQGARGTYEQYF.

This clonotype has only a few counts. The chain carries TRBV19 and TRBJ1-2; D gene unclear. This CDR3 region has 15 residues. The V gene lost 6 bases and the J gene lost 4 bases, with 18 bases spanning the gap. The V gene's germline CDR1 is LNHDA and CDR2 SQIVND (reference sequence). Written as DNA, the CDR3 is TGTGCCAGTAGCCCCGAAATCGGACGGTTCTATGGCTACACCTTC. Its translation is CASSPEIGRFYGYTF.

There are many counts of this clonotype. The rearrangement joins TRBV9 to TRBJ2-7; D may correspond to TRBD1 or TRBD2 (5 bases each). The CDR3 length is 15 residues. V was clipped by 3 bases and J by 5 bases, with 18 bases between them. Germline CDR1 is SGDLS and CDR2 is YYNGEE. CDR3 in amino acids: CASSAGTLGNNEQYF. The CDR3, as DNA: TGTGCCAGCAGCGCAGGGACCCTGGGGAACAACGAGCAGTACTTC.

The chain is built from TRBV3-1 and TRBJ1-1; D is uncertain. Trimming cost V 6 bases and J 10 bases, with 15 bases left between them. The CDR3 length is 12 residues. Germline CDR1 reads LGHDT; CDR2 reads YNNKEL (reference sequence). CDR3 in DNA: TGTGCCAGCAGTTCACGGGCCGTTGGAGCTTTCTTT. This codes for CASSSRAVGAFF.

CDR3 residues: CASSPSSGGAGELFF. Written as DNA, the CDR3 is TGTGCCAGCAGCCCCTCTAGCGGGGGGGCCGGGGAGCTGTTTTTT. The rearrangement links TRBV7-3 to TRBJ2-2, with TRBD2 matching 12 bases. Germline V gene lookup returns CDR1 SGHTA and CDR2 FQGTGA. The length of the CDR3 is 15 residues. V lost 5 bases and J lost 6; bases outside the gene matches: 4.

This clonotype has just a few counts. The genes are TRBV27 and TRBJ2-7, with 9 bases lining up with TRBD1. Per the germline V gene, CDR1 is MNHEY and CDR2 is SMNVEV (reference sequence). The CDR3 spans 14 residues. The trim removed 6 bases at V and 5 bases at J, leaving 8 bases unmatched. The CDR3 here is CASRRGDRDDEQYF. The CDR3 nucleotides are TGTGCCAGCAGGAGGGGGGACAGGGACGACGAGCAGTACTTC.

This clonotype showed up many times. V gene TRBV12-3 or TRBV12-4 combines with J gene TRBJ2-1; tentative D call: TRBD2 (6 bases). The V and J ends lost 7 bases and 1 base respectively, with 20 bases between them. The CDR3 consists of 17 residues. The CDR3 DNA reads as TGTGCCAGCACCGACGCATCACTAGCAAGGTCCTACAATGAGCAGTTCTTC. Protein product: CASTDASLARSYNEQFF.

This clonotype was observed a few times. V gene TRBV4-2 combines with J gene TRBJ2-2, with TRBD1 matching over 8 bases. The CDR3 has 15 amino acids. CDR1 and CDR2 (germline): LGHNA, YNFKEQ. The ends lost 2 bases at V and 7 bases at J; junction bases unmatched: 6. The CDR3, as DNA: TGTGCCAGCAGCCAAACACAGGGGGTTGGCGGGGAGCTGTTTTTT. Its protein product is CASSQTQGVGGELFF.

The rearrangement uses TRBV11-3 and TRBJ2-5; 7 bases match TRBD1. CDR1 is SGHNT and CDR2 is YENEEA in the germline V gene. The CDR3 runs 15 residues. V shed 5 bases, J shed 2 bases, and the junction held 8 bases outside the gene matches. The CDR3 coding sequence is TGTGCCAGCAGCGCGCTGACAGGGCCACAAGAGACCCAGTACTTC. This translates into CASSALTGPQETQYF.

The sample holds many counts of this clonotype. The chain links TRBV5-1 to TRBJ2-1, with a tentative D call TRBD2 (6 bases). V was clipped by 1 base and J by 4 bases, with 12 bases between them. The germline gives CDR1 SGHRS, CDR2 YFSETQ. The CDR3 covers 15 residues. In nucleotides, the CDR3 is TGCGCCAGCAGCTTGTTGACTAGTGGGTACAATGAGCAGTTCTTC. This gives the protein CASSLLTSGYNEQFF.

In regard to this clonotype: A read error may be the cause here, since a much bigger clone is one base away. Given the absence of the conserved phenylalanine or tryptophan at the CDR3 end, a read error is likely. The chain is built from TRBV2 and TRBJ2-5, with TRBD2 identical over 12 bases. The V gene's germline CDR1 is SNHLY and CDR2 FYNNEI. The CDR3 has 14 residues. With 8 bases clipped from V and 1 base from J, the junction kept 2 bases outside the gene matches. Here the CDR3 DNA reads TGTGCCAGCGCTAGCGGGAGGGCCCAAGAGACCCAGTACCTC. This sequence encodes CASASGRAQETQYL.

This clonotype was counted many times. For the CDR3, the DNA is TGTGCCACCAGCCCAGGACGGGGTCTCGAAAAACTGTTTTTT. This encodes CATSPGRGLEKLFF. The chain links TRBV24-1 to TRBJ1-4; D remains ambiguous. V was shortened by 7 bases and J by 8 bases, with 16 bases between the two germline ends. Looked up from germline, CDR1 is KGHDR and CDR2 is SFDVKD. This CDR3 is built from 14 residues.

This clonotype was detected a few times. This chain uses TRBV3-1 with TRBJ1-4; no clear D. The CDR3 covers 12 residues. Per the germline V gene, CDR1 is LGHDT and CDR2 is YNNKEL (reference sequence). The V and J ends lost 7 bases and 8 bases respectively, with 11 bases between them. CDR3 region: CASNRRNEKLFF. The CDR3 DNA follows: TGTGCCAGCAATCGACGGAACGAAAAACTGTTTTTT.

This clonotype was detected ten times or more. The CDR3 coding sequence is TGTGCCAGCAGCGGGGGAAGAAGCCTCGGGGGGAACACCATATATTTT. Protein product: CASSGGRSLGGNTIYF. The rearrangement links TRBV5-5 to TRBJ1-3, with D possibly TRBD1 on 5 matching bases. The ends were cut back, 4 bases at V and 7 bases at J, with 21 bases in the middle. In germline, CDR1 is SGHKS, CDR2 YYEKEE (reference sequence). The CDR3 loop spans 16 amino acids.

CDR3 sequence: CASQTGNTYNEQFF. The CDR3 bases are TGCGCCAGCCAAACAGGAAACACCTACAATGAGCAGTTCTTC. The rearrangement uses TRBV5-1 and TRBJ2-1, with a weak D call TRBD1 (5 bases). Germline CDR1 SGHRS, CDR2 YFSETQ. The CDR3 is 14 amino acids. V was pared by 7 bases and J by 2 bases, with 13 bases between.

This chain uses TRBV19 with TRBJ1-2, with 10 positions matching TRBD1. Germline trimming cut 5 bases from V and 2 bases from J; bases unmatched to any gene: 2. The CDR3 covers 14 residues. Germline values: CDR1 LNHDA, CDR2 SQIVND (reference sequence). In nucleotides, the CDR3 is TGTGCCAGTAGTGAGGACAGGGGGAACTATGGCTACACCTTC. The encoded protein is CASSEDRGNYGYTF.

This clonotype was counted at least ten times. The V call is TRBV15, the J call TRBJ2-1; tentatively, D is TRBD1 (5 bases). Germline loops: CDR1 LNHNV, CDR2 YYDKDF (reference sequence). The CDR3 spans 10 residues. V lost 8 bases, J lost 10 bases, and 9 bases lay in between. The CDR3 sequence: CATSKGEQFF. The DNA for the CDR3 is TGTGCCACCTCTAAGGGGGAGCAGTTCTTC.

This clonotype showed up just a few times. This chain joins TRBV6-5 and TRBJ1-2; TRBD1 aligns across 11 bases. J was trimmed by 8 bases and V by 0 bases; bases with no gene match: 8. CDR3 size: 16 residues. Per the germline V gene, CDR1 is MNHEY and CDR2 is SVGAGI. CDR3 sequence: CASSYSTDRGRRGYTF. The CDR3 DNA reads TGTGCCAGCAGTTACTCGACGGACAGGGGGCGAAGGGGCTACACCTTC.

The rearrangement links TRBV4-1 to TRBJ2-5, with TRBD2 matching over 15 bases. This CDR3 is 16 amino acids long. V was clipped by 4 bases and J by 7 bases; unmatched bases: 7. The germline V gene encodes CDR1 MGHRA and CDR2 YSYEKL. CDR3 coding DNA: TGCGCCAGCAGCCTAGGACTAGCGGGGGGGCTTGGGACCCAGTACTTC. It specifies CASSLGLAGGLGTQYF.

The chain links TRBV18 to TRBJ2-7; 9 bases fit TRBD1. Trimming at V came to 3 bases and at J to 5 bases, leaving 8 bases not matched to a gene. Germline-derived CDR1 and CDR2 are KGHSH and LQKENI. The CDR3 contains 15 residues. Written as DNA, the CDR3 is TGTGCCAGCTCACCGGCCGGGACAGGGCAGAACGAGCAGTACTTC. It translates to CASSPAGTGQNEQYF.

This clonotype was recorded a few times. The gene calls are TRBV20-1 and TRBJ2-7; D not certain. This CDR3 has 14 amino acids. V was clipped by 5 bases and J by 4 bases, with 18 bases between them. Germline V gene data show CDR1 as DFQATT and CDR2 as SNEGSKA (reference sequence). The CDR3 spells CSASRPGQGYEQYF. CDR3 nucleotides: TGCAGTGCTTCCCGGCCAGGCCAAGGGTACGAGCAGTACTTC.

The chain joins TRBV7-2 to TRBJ1-5; TRBD1 is a possible D gene (5 bases). Germline V gives CDR1 SGHTA, CDR2 FQGNSA. The CDR3 covers 16 residues. V was pared by 0 bases and J by 9 bases, with 18 bases between. The CDR3 here is CASSLAGDFGAGPQHF. CDR3 DNA sequence: TGTGCCAGCAGCTTAGCAGGGGACTTTGGGGCAGGGCCCCAGCATTTT.

This clonotype occurred a few times. This chain connects TRBV20-1 to TRBJ1-1, with D perhaps matching TRBD1 (6 bases). There are 15 residues in the CDR3. The germline V and J ends were trimmed by 5 bases and 0 bases, with 16 bases remaining between them. CDR1 is DFQATT and CDR2 is SNEGSKA in the germline V gene (reference sequence). CDR3 sequence: CSAPRGYRMNTEAFF. The CDR3 nucleotides read TGCAGTGCTCCCAGGGGCTATCGGATGAACACTGAAGCTTTCTTT.

This clonotype was counted at least ten times. V and J are TRBV5-1 and TRBJ1-6; D uncertain. V shed 1 base and J shed 9 bases, with 8 bases lying between them. In germline, CDR1 is SGHRS, CDR2 YFSETQ. CDR3 length: 13 residues. DNA of the CDR3: TGCGCCAGCAGCTTGTCTGTGAGTTCACCCCTCCACTTT. Translating gives CASSLSVSSPLHF.

This clonotype was counted ten times or more. V gene TRBV10-3 combines with J gene TRBJ1-4, with D tentatively TRBD1 (5 bases). This CDR3 region has 14 residues. V lost 2 bases, J lost 7 bases, and 11 bases lay in between. Germline-derived CDR1 and CDR2 are ENHRY and SYGVKD. The CDR3 loop is CAISEGGSTEKLFF. The CDR3 coding sequence is TGTGCCATCAGTGAGGGGGGATCAACTGAAAAACTGTTTTTT.

The rearrangement joins TRBV12-3 or TRBV12-4 to TRBJ1-1; 8 bases match TRBD1. The CDR3 covers 15 residues. Trimming cost V 4 bases and J 7 bases; bases outside gene matches: 11. The CDR3 DNA reads TGTGCCAGCAGTTCATGGGGACAGGTAGACATTGAAGCTTTCTTT. Translation: CASSSWGQVDIEAFF.

The chain employs TRBV7-2 and TRBJ1-5, with 7 bases lining up with TRBD1. CDR3 length: 17 residues. Looked up from germline, CDR1 is SGHTA and CDR2 is FQGNSA. The ends lost 6 bases at V and 6 bases at J; junction bases unmatched: 17. CDR3 DNA: TGTGCCAGCAGTTTTTCACAGGGGAGCCGCGGCGGTCAGCCCCAGCATTTT. This codes for CASSFSQGSRGGQPQHF.

This clonotype was counted between two and nine times. The V and J genes are TRBV6-5 and TRBJ1-2; a weak D match, TRBD1 (5 bases). V gave up 2 bases and J gave up 6 bases, with 7 bases separating them. This CDR3 region has 12 residues. The germline gives CDR1 MNHEY, CDR2 SVGAGI. CDR3 in DNA: TGTGCCAGCAGTTACCAGGGCCATGGCTACACCTTC. It codes for CASSYQGHGYTF.

This clonotype has a count of ten or more. This chain links TRBV6-1 with TRBJ2-1; D call uncertain. CDR1 MNHNS and CDR2 SASEGT come from the germline V gene. The CDR3 loop spans 15 amino acids. Trimming left V 5 bases short and J 7 bases short, with 18 bases between. The CDR3 reads CASSKSRLIGNEQFF. The CDR3 coding sequence is TGTGCCAGCAGTAAATCGCGGCTTATAGGAAATGAGCAGTTCTTC.